One and the same sample provided the 4 T cell receptor beta chains below, sequenced in a study of blood T cell repertoires in COVID-19. Method: immunoSEQ multiplex PCR; TCRdb's copy keeps in-frame clones and lacks some. The table has about 42,000 clones, 90% seen once; the top ten hold approximately 3%. Material: peripheral blood. The receptors were gathered from a man between 45 and 60 years old with active COVID-19.

The chain's CDR3 is CASSAYPGSDGYTF. The CDR3 DNA reads TGTGCCAGCAGCGCCTACCCAGGATCAGATGGCTACACCTTC. This chain connects TRBV7-3 to TRBJ1-2; D not certain. The germline V and J ends were trimmed by 5 bases and 6 bases, with 16 bases remaining between them. Germline CDR1 is SGHTA and CDR2 is FQGTGA. This CDR3 comprises 14 residues.

A note on this clone: An end of the junction does not agree with germline; a read error may underlie this. The V gene is TRBV7-7, the J gene TRBJ2-3, with TRBD1 matching over 11 bases. CDR3 length: 15 residues. Germline V gene data show CDR1 as SSHAT and CDR2 as FNYEAQ (reference sequence). CDR3 nucleotides: TGTGCTAGCAGCCCCGGACAGGGGGCTTCGGATACGCAGTATTTT. Translated: CASSPGQGASDTQYF. Using reference TRBV7-7 and TRBJ2-3 for the parts outside the CDR3, the full variable domain is GAGVSQSPRYKVTKRGQDVTLRCDPISSHATLYWYQQALGQGPEFLTYFNYEAQPDKSGLPSDRFSAERPEGSISTLTIQRTEQRDSAMYRCASSPGQGASDTQYFGPGTRLTVL.

This clone is a singleton in its sample. CDR3 bases: TGTGCCAGCTCACCACAACAGGGCCAAGAGACCCAGTACTTC. Translated, it gives CASSPQQGQETQYF. The chain joins TRBV18 to TRBJ2-5, with D maybe TRBD1 (6 bases). V was shortened by 1 base and J by 1 base, with 7 bases between the two germline ends. The CDR3 contains 14 residues. Germline V gives CDR1 KGHSH, CDR2 LQKENI.

This chain's CDR3 is CASSVDRGRPDTQYF. The CDR3 region has the DNA TGTGCCAGCAGCGTAGACAGGGGGAGACCAGATACGCAGTATTTT. This chain uses TRBV7-8 with TRBJ2-3; TRBD1 matches 9 bases. V lost 5 bases, J lost 4 bases, and 7 bases stayed unmatched. Germline V lookup: CDR1 SGHVS, CDR2 FQNEAQ. The CDR3 runs 15 residues.